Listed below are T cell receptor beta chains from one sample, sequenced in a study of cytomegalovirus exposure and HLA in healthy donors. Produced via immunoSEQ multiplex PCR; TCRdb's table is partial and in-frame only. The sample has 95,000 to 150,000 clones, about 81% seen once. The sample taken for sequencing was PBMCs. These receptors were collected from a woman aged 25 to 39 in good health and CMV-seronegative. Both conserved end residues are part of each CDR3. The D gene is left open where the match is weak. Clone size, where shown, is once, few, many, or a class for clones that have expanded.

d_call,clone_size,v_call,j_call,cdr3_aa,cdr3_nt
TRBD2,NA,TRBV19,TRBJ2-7,CASSTGTSGSKYEQYF,TGTGCCAGTAGTACCGGGACTAGCGGGTCCAAGTACGAGCAGTACTTC
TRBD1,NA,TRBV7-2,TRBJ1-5,CASSLLGGSFSAENQPQHF,TGTGCCAGCAGCTTATTAGGGGGCAGCTTCTCGGCCGAAAATCAGCCCCAGCATTTT
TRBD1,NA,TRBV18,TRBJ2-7,CASSTRDRAYEQYF,TGTGCCAGCTCAACCCGGGACAGAGCCTACGAGCAGTACTTC
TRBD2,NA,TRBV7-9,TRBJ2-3,CASSFTSGSTDTQYF,TGTGCCAGCAGCTTTACTAGCGGGAGCACAGATACGCAGTATTTT
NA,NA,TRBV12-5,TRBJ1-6,CASGHRLTIRSSYNSPLHF,TGTGCTAGTGGTCATAGACTGACTATAAGAAGCTCCTATAATTCACCCCTCCACTTT
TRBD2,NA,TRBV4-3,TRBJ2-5,CASSQVGGEREGGETQYF,TGCGCCAGCAGCCAAGTAGGAGGCGAGCGGGAAGGAGGGGAGACCCAGTACTTC
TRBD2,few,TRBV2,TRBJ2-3,CASSEFAGDTDTQYF,TGTGCCAGCAGTGAATTCGCGGGAGACACAGATACGCAGTATTTT
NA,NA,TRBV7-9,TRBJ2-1,CASSETAGKGYNEQFF,TGTGCCAGCAGCGAAACCGCAGGGAAAGGGTACAATGAGCAGTTCTTC
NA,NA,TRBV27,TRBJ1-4,CASSPLDSANEKLFF,TGTGCCAGCAGCCCTTTAGATTCGGCTAATGAAAAACTGTTTTTT
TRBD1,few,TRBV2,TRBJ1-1,CASTPQGGNTEAFF,TGTGCCAGCACCCCACAGGGGGGGAACACTGAAGCTTTCTTT
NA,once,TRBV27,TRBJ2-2,CAIYSGTGELFF,TGTGCCATATATAGCGGCACCGGGGAGCTGTTTTTT
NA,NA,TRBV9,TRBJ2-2,CASSVRNTGELFF,TGTGCCAGCAGCGTACGTAACACCGGGGAGCTGTTTTTT
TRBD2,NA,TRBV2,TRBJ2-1,CASANLAGALEQFF,TGTGCCAGCGCTAATTTAGCGGGGGCTCTTGAGCAGTTCTTC
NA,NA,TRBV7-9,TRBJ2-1,CASSSFRREPNEQFF,TGTGCCAGCAGCTCTTTTAGGCGGGAACCTAATGAGCAGTTCTTC
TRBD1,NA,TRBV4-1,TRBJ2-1,CASSQLGTGNNEQFF,TGCGCCAGCAGCCAATTAGGGACAGGTAACAATGAGCAGTTCTTC
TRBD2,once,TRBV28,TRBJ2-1,CASTRGTSGSYEQFF,TGTGCCAGCACCCGAGGGACTAGCGGGAGTTATGAGCAGTTCTTC
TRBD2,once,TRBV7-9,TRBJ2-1,CASSWSGGDNEQFF,TGTGCCAGCAGCTGGAGCGGGGGAGACAATGAGCAGTTCTTC
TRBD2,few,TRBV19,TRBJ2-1,CASSRGGNEQFF,TGTGCCAGTAGTAGGGGGGGGAATGAGCAGTTCTTC
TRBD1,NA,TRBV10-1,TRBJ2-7,CASSASGGSYEQYF,TGCGCCAGCAGTGCGTCAGGGGGTTCCTACGAGCAGTACTTC
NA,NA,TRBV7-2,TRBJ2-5,CASSFWVQEEGQETQYF,TGTGCCAGCAGCTTCTGGGTTCAGGAGGAAGGTCAAGAGACCCAGTACTTC
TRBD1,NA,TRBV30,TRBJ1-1,CAWGGQKNTEAFF,TGTGCCTGGGGGGGACAGAAAAACACTGAAGCTTTCTTT
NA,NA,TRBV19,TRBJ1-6,CASSPNPGTRYSPLHF,TGTGCCAGTAGTCCGAATCCGGGGACTCGGTACTCACCCCTCCACTTT
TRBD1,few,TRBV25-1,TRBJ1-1,CASSSSHRGDTEAFF,TGTGCCAGCAGCTCATCTCACAGGGGTGACACTGAAGCTTTCTTT
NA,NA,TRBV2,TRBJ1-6,CASSELQGGNSPLHF,TGTGCCAGCAGTGAATTGCAGGGAGGTAATTCACCCCTCCACTTT
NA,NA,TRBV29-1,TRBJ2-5,CSVEDPSQETQYF,TGCAGCGTTGAAGACCCGTCCCAAGAGACCCAGTACTTC
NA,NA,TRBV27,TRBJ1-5,CASSLFRGAGQPQHF,TGTGCCAGCAGTTTATTTCGGGGGGCAGGGCAGCCCCAGCATTTT
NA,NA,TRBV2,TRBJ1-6,CASSEAKGVVWDSPLHF,TGTGCCAGCAGTGAAGCAAAGGGGGTGGTATGGGATTCACCCCTCCACTTT
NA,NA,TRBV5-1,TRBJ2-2,CASSPLTASNTGELFF,TGCGCCAGCAGCCCCCTGACAGCCAGCAACACCGGGGAGCTGTTTTTT
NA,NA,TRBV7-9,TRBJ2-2,CASSLREGSTGELFF,TGTGCCAGCAGCTTACGGGAAGGGAGTACCGGGGAGCTGTTTTTT
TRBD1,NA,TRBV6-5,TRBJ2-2,CASSSGGGRSGELFF,TGTGCCAGCTCATCAGGGGGCGGGCGGTCCGGGGAGCTGTTTTTT
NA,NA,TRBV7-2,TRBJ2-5,CASSLANLETQYF,TGTGCCAGCAGCTTAGCCAACTTAGAGACCCAGTACTTC
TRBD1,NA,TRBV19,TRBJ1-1,CASSKGQGGTEAFF,TGTGCCAGTAGTAAGGGACAGGGCGGCACTGAAGCTTTCTTT
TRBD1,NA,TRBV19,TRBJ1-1,CASSRAGQEEAFF,TGTGCCAGTAGTAGGGCGGGACAGGAAGAAGCTTTCTTT
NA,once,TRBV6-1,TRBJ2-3,CASRLPVSTDTQYF,TGTGCCAGCAGGCTACCCGTTAGCACAGATACGCAGTATTTT
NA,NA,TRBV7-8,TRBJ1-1,CASTPIEGVFSEAFF,TGTGCCAGCACCCCAATCGAGGGGGTTTTTTCTGAAGCTTTCTTT
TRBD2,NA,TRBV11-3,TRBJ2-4,CASSLDRSQLAGENIQYF,TGTGCCAGCAGCTTAGATCGATCCCAACTAGCGGGAGAAAACATTCAGTACTTC
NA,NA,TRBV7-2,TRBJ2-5,CASSHRVVAASQETQYF,TGTGCCAGCAGCCATCGGGTCGTGGCAGCATCCCAAGAGACCCAGTACTTC
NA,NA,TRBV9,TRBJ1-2,CASSVPTAGYTF,TGTGCCAGCAGCGTCCCCACTGCGGGCTACACCTTC
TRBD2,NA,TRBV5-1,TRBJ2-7,CASSSAGGGYEQYF,TGCGCCAGCAGCTCAGCGGGGGGGGGCTACGAGCAGTACTTC